The 21 T cell receptor beta chains presented below share a single source sample, sequenced in a study of human CD8 memory T cell subsets. It was UMI-labeled 5' RACE by which the TCR beta libraries were made. Each CDR3 protein gets one entry in TCRdb, which reprocessed the 5' RACE reads and gives no DNA. The sample includes about 10,000 distinct CDR3 sequences. Sequencing was carried out using CD8+ stem-like memory T cells (TSCM and TCM) sorted from PBMCs. Subset indicated: stem-like memory CD8 T cells (TSTEM), CCR7+ PD-1- TIGIT-. Receptors originate from a human donor in good health.

This chain links TRBV7-9 with TRBJ2-2. CDR1 is SEHNR, CDR2 FQNEAQ, per germline (reference sequence). There are 15 residues in the CDR3. The CDR3 loop is CASSLASLNTGELFF. Full variable domain (remainder filled in from reference TRBV7-9 and TRBJ2-2): DTGVSQNPRHKITKRGQNVTFRCDPISEHNRLYWYRQTLGQGPEFLTYFQNEAQLEKSRLLSDRFSAERPKGSFSTLEIQRTEQGDSAMYLCASSLASLNTGELFFGEGSRLTVL.

The CDR3 protein is CASSDGEGARGYTF. This chain uses TRBV25-1 with TRBJ1-2; no DNA is available, so the TRBD1 call from TCRdb remains unchecked. Germline-derived CDR1 and CDR2 are MGHDK and SYGVNS. The CDR3 length is 14 residues.

The chain joins TRBV9 to TRBJ2-4; TCRdb's D call, TRBD1, is unchecked because there is no DNA. CDR1 and CDR2 from the germline V gene are SGDLS and YYNGEE. The CDR3 extends over 16 amino acids. The CDR3 protein is CASSVVDRGYGNIQYF.

The rearrangement uses TRBV7-9 and TRBJ1-2; absent DNA, TCRdb's TRBD1 call cannot be checked. Looked up from germline, CDR1 is SEHNR and CDR2 is FQNEAQ (reference sequence). This CDR3 has 14 residues. The CDR3 is CASSLAGRVGGYTF.

J is TRBJ2-1 and V is TRBV6-2 or TRBV6-3; TCRdb reports TRBD2, a call that lacks DNA to check it against. Germline CDR1 reads MNHEY; CDR2 reads SVGEGT. The CDR3 consists of 14 residues. The CDR3: CASSPGLVSSEQFF.

This CDR3 is CASSNKTERRDTEAFF. The rearrangement uses TRBV21-1 and TRBJ1-1. TRBV21-1 is described as a pseudogene. The CDR3 consists of 16 residues.

The rearrangement joins TRBV12-3 or TRBV12-4 to TRBJ2-4; TCRdb gives TRBD2 as the D gene, but with no DNA this cannot be confirmed. The CDR3 has 15 residues. The CDR3 loop is CASSFSLLAGAVQYF.

The chain joins TRBV19 to TRBJ1-5. Per germline, CDR1 LNHDA and CDR2 SQIVND (reference sequence). The CDR3 is 16 amino acids. The CDR3 region is CASSIGGYYSNQPQHF. Together with reference TRBV19 and TRBJ1-5, the CDR3 gives the full variable domain: DGGITQSPKYLFRKEGQNVTLSCEQNLNHDAMYWYRQDPGQGLRLIYYSQIVNDFQKGDIAEGYSVSREKKESFPLTVTSAQKNPTAFYLCASSIGGYYSNQPQHFGDGTRLSIL.

This clonotype counts as medium-sized (0.01 to 0.1%) by frequency. The chain joins TRBV5-4 to TRBJ2-1; TCRdb's D call, TRBD2, is unchecked because there is no DNA. CDR3 length equals 15 residues. CDR1 and CDR2 (germline): SGHNT, YYREEE (reference sequence). The CDR3 protein is CASREFSGAYNEQFF.

V is TRBV19 and J is TRBJ1-2; TCRdb returns TRBD1, unconfirmable since there is no DNA. The CDR3 length is 15 residues. Germline CDR1 LNHDA, CDR2 SQIVND (reference sequence). CDR3 loop: CASSILDDSFEGYTF.

Frequency places this clonotype as medium-sized. The chain is built from TRBV5-1 and TRBJ2-1; the D gene TCRdb calls, TRBD1, cannot be checked with no DNA. Germline values: CDR1 SGHRS, CDR2 YFSETQ. The CDR3 runs to 14 residues. The CDR3: CASASGTGLNEQFF. Combining the CDR3 with reference TRBV5-1 and TRBJ2-1 gives the whole variable domain KAGVTQTPRYLIKTRGQQVTLSCSPISGHRSVSWYQQTPGQGLQFLFEYFSETQRNKGNFPGRFSGRQFSNSRSEMNVSTLELGDSALYLCASASGTGLNEQFFGPGTRLTVL.

The chain links TRBV29-1 to TRBJ2-7; with no DNA, the TCRdb D assignment of TRBD2 cannot be verified. Germline V gene lookup returns CDR1 SQVTM and CDR2 ANQGSEA. CDR3 length: 13 amino acids. The CDR3 protein is CSVGLAGSHEQYF.

The chain has TRBV5-1 and TRBJ2-1. The CDR3 consists of 16 residues. CDR1 and CDR2 (germline): SGHRS, YFSETQ. The CDR3 here is CASSFLWTDSYNEQFF. Variable domain in full (rest from reference TRBV5-1 and TRBJ2-1): KAGVTQTPRYLIKTRGQQVTLSCSPISGHRSVSWYQQTPGQGLQFLFEYFSETQRNKGNFPGRFSGRQFSNSRSEMNVSTLELGDSALYLCASSFLWTDSYNEQFFGPGTRLTVL.

The chain combines TRBV4-1 with TRBJ1-1; TCRdb's D call of TRBD1 is untestable without DNA. There are 15 residues in the CDR3. Germline loops: CDR1 MGHRA, CDR2 YSYEKL. The CDR3 is CASSPFPTGLSEAFF.

The J gene is TRBJ2-7, the V gene TRBV27; the D gene TCRdb calls, TRBD2, cannot be checked with no DNA. The CDR3 has 15 residues. Germline CDR1 and CDR2: MNHEY and SMNVEV (reference sequence). Here the CDR3 reads CASSLGASATYEQYF.

The chain combines TRBV5-1 with TRBJ2-7; TCRdb selects TRBD1, and the lack of DNA leaves this call unchecked. This CDR3 has 13 residues. Per germline, CDR1 SGHRS and CDR2 YFSETQ. The CDR3: CASSLEQGYEQYF.

V usage is TRBV27 and J usage is TRBJ2-7; with no DNA, the TCRdb D assignment of TRBD1 cannot be verified. Germline V CDR1 and CDR2: MNHEY, SMNVEV (reference sequence). This CDR3 spans 15 amino acids. The CDR3 loop is CASSLLSGQGGQQYF.

By frequency, this clonotype registers medium-sized. The gene calls are TRBV4-3 and TRBJ2-3. This CDR3 spans 15 amino acids. CDR1 is LGHNA, CDR2 YSLEER, per germline. CDR3 protein: CASSQGSGSTDTQYF.

This chain joins TRBV27 and TRBJ1-2. This CDR3 has 16 residues. Germline-derived CDR1 and CDR2 are MNHEY and SMNVEV (reference sequence). The CDR3 protein is CASSSMRAGGNYGYTF.

This clonotype is classed as medium-sized by frequency. The chain uses TRBV12-3 or TRBV12-4 and TRBJ1-1. The CDR3 totals 13 residues. CDR3 residues: CASSAGRSTEAFF.

The chain has TRBV29-1 and TRBJ2-5; as DNA is missing, the TRBD1 call by TCRdb cannot be tested. The CDR3 runs 15 residues. Germline V gene lookup returns CDR1 SQVTM and CDR2 ANQGSEA. The CDR3 sequence: CSVDGFLKGAETQYF. The full variable domain, with the rest looked up from reference TRBV29-1 and TRBJ2-5, is SAVISQKPSRDICQRGTSLTIQCQVDSQVTMMFWYRQQPGQSLTLIATANQGSEATYESGFVIDKFPISRPNLTFSTLTVSNMSPEDSSIYLCSVDGFLKGAETQYFGPGTRLLVL.